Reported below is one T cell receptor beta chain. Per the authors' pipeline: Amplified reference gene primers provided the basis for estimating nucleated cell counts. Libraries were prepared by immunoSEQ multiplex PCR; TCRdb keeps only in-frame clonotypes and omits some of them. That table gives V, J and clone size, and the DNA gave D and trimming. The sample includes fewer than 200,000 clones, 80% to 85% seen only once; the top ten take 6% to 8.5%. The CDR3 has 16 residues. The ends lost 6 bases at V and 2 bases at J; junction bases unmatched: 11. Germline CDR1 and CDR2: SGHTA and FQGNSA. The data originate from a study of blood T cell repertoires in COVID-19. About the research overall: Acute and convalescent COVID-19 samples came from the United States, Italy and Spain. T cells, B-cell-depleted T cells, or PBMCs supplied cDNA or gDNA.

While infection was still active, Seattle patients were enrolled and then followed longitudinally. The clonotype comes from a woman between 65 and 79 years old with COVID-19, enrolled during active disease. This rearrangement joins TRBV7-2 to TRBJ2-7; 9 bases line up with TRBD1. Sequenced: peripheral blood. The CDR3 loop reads CASSSLGTGYTYEQYF. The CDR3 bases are TGTGCCAGCAGTTCCCTAGGGACAGGGTACACCTACGAGCAGTACTTC.